This T cell receptor beta chain was captured in a study of blood T cell repertoires in COVID-19. Background on the study: Samples of COVID-19 (acute and convalescent) were obtained from the United States, Italy and Spain. Sample material is recorded as cDNA or gDNA derived from T cells, B-cell-depleted T cells, or PBMCs.

Seattle cases were enrolled at active infection and followed longitudinally. Authors' analysis steps: Reference gene primers were amplified, and this amplification served to estimate nucleated cell counts. Here immunoSEQ multiplex PCR was the method, and the copy in TCRdb shows in-frame clones only, minus some. That table is the source of V, J and clone size, and D and trimming were worked out from the DNA. This sample has approximately 300,000 clones, with 80% to 95% found just once. On this clone itself: Germline is not matched at one junction end, which may reflect a read error.

This TCR was recovered from a woman aged 25 to 45 with COVID-19, enrolled during active disease. The sequenced material came from peripheral blood.

CDR3 amino acids: CASSLVASGQETQYF. The CDR3 region has the DNA TGTGCTAGCAGCTTAGTGGCTAGCGGCCAAGAGACCCAGTACTTC. The chain employs TRBV7-7 and TRBJ2-5; 7 bases are a match to TRBD2. Germline CDR1 is SSHAT and CDR2 is FNYEAQ (reference sequence). This CDR3 is 15 amino acids long.